This T cell receptor (beta chain) appears in the sequencing data of a study of T cell responses to AZD1222 COVID-19 vaccine. Study-level points and caveats: Mapped onto spike, vaccine-associated CD4 TCRs spanned it and were dominant at 160-218 and 743-854. Clonal diversity was possibly underestimated, and white British individuals and females predominated among donors. At baseline, just five to seven AZD1222 recipients tested seropositive. Close to half of all spike-specific TCRs reportedly target regions of the variants that are unmutated.

Concerning this clone: The antigen remains unidentified.

Sequencing used immunoSEQ multiplex PCR; TCRdb keeps in-frame clones, though not all of them. The data show fewer than 110,000 clones, with about 90% seen just once and under 10% held by the top ten. V shed 7 bases and J shed 6 bases, with 18 bases lying between them. CDR1 and CDR2 (germline): MDHEN, SYDVKM. The CDR3 covers 15 residues. The receptor's source is an adult who received the AZD1222 COVID-19 vaccine. The chain combines TRBV28 with TRBJ2-2; D is possibly TRBD1 (7 bases). Sequenced material: peripheral blood, taken 28 days after the second AZD1222 dose. CDR3 bases: TGTGCCAGCATCCAGGGGGGCCCCCGGGCCGGGGAGCTGTTTTTT. This gives the protein CASIQGGPRAGELFF.